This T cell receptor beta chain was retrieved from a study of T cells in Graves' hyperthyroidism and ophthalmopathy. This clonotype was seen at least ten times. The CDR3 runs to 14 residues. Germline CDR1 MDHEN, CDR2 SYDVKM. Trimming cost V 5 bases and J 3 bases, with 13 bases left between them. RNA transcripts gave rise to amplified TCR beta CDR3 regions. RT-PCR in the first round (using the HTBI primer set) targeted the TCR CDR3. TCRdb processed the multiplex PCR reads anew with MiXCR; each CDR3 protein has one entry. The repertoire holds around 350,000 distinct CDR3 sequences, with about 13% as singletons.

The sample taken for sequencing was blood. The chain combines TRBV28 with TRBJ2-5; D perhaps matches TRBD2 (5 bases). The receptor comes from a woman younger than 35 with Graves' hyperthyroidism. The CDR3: CASSRPSPEETQYF. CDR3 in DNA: TGTGCCAGCAGTCGTCCTAGCCCCGAAGAGACCCAGTACTTC.